This T cell receptor (beta chain) derives from a study of blood T cell repertoires in COVID-19. Measured with immunoSEQ multiplex PCR; TCRdb has only the in-frame clones, and not every one. The sample gives 230,000 or so clones, roughly 81% of which show up once; approximately 6.6% is in the top ten. Sequenced input: PBMCs or T cells enriched from blood (not recorded which). The clonotype originates from a woman between 50 and 59 years old who had been exposed to COVID-19.

CDR3 loop: CASSPSLGQLMNTEAFF. CDR3 DNA: TGTGCCAGCAGCCCGAGCCTCGGACAGCTTATGAACACTGAAGCTTTCTTT. The rearrangement uses TRBV21-1 and TRBJ1-1; the D call in the table, TRBD1, was not verified against the DNA. TRBV21-1 is a documented pseudogene. This CDR3 region has 17 residues.